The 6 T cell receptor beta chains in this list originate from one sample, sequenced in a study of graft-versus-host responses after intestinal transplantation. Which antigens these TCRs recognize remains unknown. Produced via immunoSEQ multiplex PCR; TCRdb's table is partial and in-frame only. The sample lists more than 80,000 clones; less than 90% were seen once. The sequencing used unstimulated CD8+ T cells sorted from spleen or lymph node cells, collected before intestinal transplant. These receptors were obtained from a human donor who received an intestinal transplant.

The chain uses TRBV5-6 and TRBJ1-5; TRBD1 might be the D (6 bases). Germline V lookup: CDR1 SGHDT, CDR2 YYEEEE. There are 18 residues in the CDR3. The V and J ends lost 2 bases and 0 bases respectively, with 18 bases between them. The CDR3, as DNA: TGTGCCAGCAGCTTAACGGCAGGGGAGGGTTATAGCAATCAGCCCCAGCATTTT. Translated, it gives CASSLTAGEGYSNQPQHF.

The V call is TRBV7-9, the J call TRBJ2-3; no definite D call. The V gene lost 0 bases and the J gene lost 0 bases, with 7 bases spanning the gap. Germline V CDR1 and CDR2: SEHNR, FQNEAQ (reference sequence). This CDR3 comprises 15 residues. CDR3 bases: TGTGCCAGCAGCTTAGCAGGGTCTAGCACAGATACGCAGTATTTT. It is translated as CASSLAGSSTDTQYF. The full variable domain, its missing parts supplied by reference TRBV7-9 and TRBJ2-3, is DTGVSQNPRHKITKRGQNVTFRCDPISEHNRLYWYRQTLGQGPEFLTYFQNEAQLEKSRLLSDRFSAERPKGSFSTLEIQRTEQGDSAMYLCASSLAGSSTDTQYFGPGTRLTVL.

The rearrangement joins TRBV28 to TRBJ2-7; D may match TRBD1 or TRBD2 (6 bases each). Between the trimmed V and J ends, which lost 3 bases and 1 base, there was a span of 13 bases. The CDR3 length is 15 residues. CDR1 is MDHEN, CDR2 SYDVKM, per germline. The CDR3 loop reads CASSFSGARSYEQYF. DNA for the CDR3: TGTGCCAGCAGTTTTTCGGGGGCTAGGTCCTACGAGCAGTACTTC.

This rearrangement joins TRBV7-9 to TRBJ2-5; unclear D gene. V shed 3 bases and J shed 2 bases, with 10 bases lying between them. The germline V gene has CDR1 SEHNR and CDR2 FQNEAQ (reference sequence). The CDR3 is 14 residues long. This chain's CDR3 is CASSFRLDQETQYF. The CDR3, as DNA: TGTGCCAGCAGCTTCCGGCTAGATCAAGAGACCCAGTACTTC.

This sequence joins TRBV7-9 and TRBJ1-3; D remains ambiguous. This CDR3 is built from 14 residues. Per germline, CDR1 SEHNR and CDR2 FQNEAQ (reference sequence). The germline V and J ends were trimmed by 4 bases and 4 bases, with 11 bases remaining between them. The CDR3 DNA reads TGTGCCAGCAGCTCTTCGACGGAAGGAAACACCATATATTTT. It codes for CASSSSTEGNTIYF.

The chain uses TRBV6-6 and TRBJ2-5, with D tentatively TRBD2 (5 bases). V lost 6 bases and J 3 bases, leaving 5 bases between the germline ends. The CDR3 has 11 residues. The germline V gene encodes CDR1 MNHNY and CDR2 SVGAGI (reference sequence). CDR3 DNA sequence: TGTGCCAGCAGGAGGGAAGAGACCCAGTACTTC. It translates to CASRREETQYF.